These T cell receptor beta chains were read from a single sample in a study of human T cells and chemical hapten exposure. In TCRdb, the RACE reads were re-called with MiXCR into one record per CDR3 protein. This sample yields tens of thousands of distinct CDR3 sequences, of which less than 15% are seen a single time; roughly 2% belongs to the top ten. Material: whole blood, obtained in connection with sensitization to the hapten diphenylcyclopropenone (DPC). All receptors come from a woman aged 40 to 55 with alopecia areata. Some clones in this sample may be carry-over from other donors' samples. Both conserved end residues are trimmed from each CDR3.

TRBV6-2/TRBV6-3	TRBJ2-1	ASTSQAGEWGF
TRBV6-1	TRBJ1-5	ASSEDRGGNQPQH
TRBV28	TRBJ2-7	ASSAHSGSSYEQY
TRBV28	TRBJ2-5	ASSPDQIQWS
TRBV5-6	TRBJ1-5	ASSLGTANQPQH
TRBV6-1	TRBJ2-3	AVGGEAWDTQY
TRBV28	TRBJ1-2	ASRRDYGYT
TRBV5-4	TRBJ2-3	ASSGEPGGGTDTQY
TRBV4-1	TRBJ2-1	ASSQAQPSGNEQF
TRBV28	TRBJ2-2	ASSHTVRTGTGNTGELF
TRBV30	TRBJ1-1	AWSTSVRNTEAF